A selection of T cell receptor beta chains follows, all from one sample in a study of Tregs in tolerant kidney transplant recipients. Sequencing used immunoSEQ multiplex PCR; TCRdb keeps in-frame clones, though not all of them. The sample lists 35,000 to 50,000 clones, nearly 97% occurring once. These receptors have no known antigen. The sample taken for sequencing was Tregs from blood cultured with allogeneic cells. These receptors all stem from a human donor in good health. CDR3s include the opening cysteine and the closing phenylalanine or tryptophan. A D gene is named only where the DNA matches it firmly. Expanded clones get a size class; other rows say once, few or many, or leave the size out.

D: TRBD1
size: NA
J: TRBJ1-2
V: TRBV5-1
DNA: TGCGCCAGCAGCTTGGCGCCAGGGGGCCCATATGGCTACACCTTC
CDR3: CASSLAPGGPYGYTF

D: NA
size: once
J: TRBJ1-5
V: TRBV30
DNA: TGTGCCTGGAGTGTATACCTTCGCGGGCATAGCAATCAGCCCCAGCATTTT
CDR3: CAWSVYLRGHSNQPQHF

D: NA
size: NA
J: TRBJ1-1
V: TRBV19
DNA: TGTGCCAGTACCCTCGCGGGGGGCTCTGAAGCTTTCTTT
CDR3: CASTLAGGSEAFF

D: TRBD1
size: NA
J: TRBJ1-2
V: TRBV15
DNA: TGTGCCACCAGCACGGGACAGGGTGAGGGCTACACCTTC
CDR3: CATSTGQGEGYTF

D: NA
size: NA
J: TRBJ2-3
V: TRBV19
DNA: TGTGCCAGCGAGGAGCGTTACACTAGCACAGATACGCAGTATTTT
CDR3: CASEERYTSTDTQYF

D: NA
size: NA
J: TRBJ2-7
V: TRBV30
DNA: TGTGCCTGGAGTGTTCAAAGGGGGACGCCCTACGAGCAGTACTTC
CDR3: CAWSVQRGTPYEQYF

D: NA
size: NA
J: TRBJ1-1
V: TRBV5-1
DNA: TGCGCCAGCAGCTTGCATGGGGTTGCCACTGAAGCTTTCTTT
CDR3: CASSLHGVATEAFF

D: TRBD2
size: NA
J: TRBJ2-5
V: TRBV28
DNA: TGTGCCAGCAGTTTTGGTATAGCGGGAGTGGTAGAGACCCAGTACTTC
CDR3: CASSFGIAGVVETQYF

D: NA
size: NA
J: TRBJ1-1
V: TRBV5-8
DNA: TGTGCCAGCAGCGCGGATACGGTATGGGGGGAAGCTTTCTTT
CDR3: CASSADTVWGEAFF

D: NA
size: NA
J: TRBJ2-5
V: TRBV15
DNA: TGTGCCACCAGCAGAGCCCCCCCCGTGCCCCAGTACTTC
CDR3: CATSRAPPVPQYF

D: TRBD1
size: NA
J: TRBJ2-5
V: TRBV5-6
DNA: TGTGCCAGCAGGGGGGTTTTGGACAGGGAACTGGGGGAGACCCAGTACTTC
CDR3: CASRGVLDRELGETQYF

D: TRBD2
size: NA
J: TRBJ2-2
V: TRBV27
DNA: TGTGCCAGCAGTTCCTCGGGACTAGCGGGGAGGGCCGGGGAGCTGTTTTTT
CDR3: CASSSSGLAGRAGELFF

D: TRBD1
size: NA
J: TRBJ2-7
V: TRBV7-6
DNA: TGTGCCAGCAGCTTAGGGCCTGGACAGGGGACCTACGAGCAGTACTTC
CDR3: CASSLGPGQGTYEQYF

D: NA
size: NA
J: TRBJ2-1
V: TRBV13
DNA: TGTGCCAGCAGCTTAGGCCTTGGGGGGTCCAGCTCCTACAATGAGCAGTTCTTC
CDR3: CASSLGLGGSSSYNEQFF

D: NA
size: once
J: TRBJ2-2
V: TRBV4-1
DNA: TGCGCCAGCAGGTCCGCAGGGGCGCCCACCGGGGAGCTGTTTTTT
CDR3: CASRSAGAPTGELFF

D: NA
size: once
J: TRBJ1-3
V: TRBV30
DNA: TGTGCCTGGAGTGTACGGGGCCTCTCTGGAAACACCATATATTTT
CDR3: CAWSVRGLSGNTIYF

D: NA
size: once
J: TRBJ1-2
V: TRBV6-5
DNA: TGTGCCAGCAGTGGGACGAGCTATGGCTACACCTTC
CDR3: CASSGTSYGYTF

D: NA
size: NA
J: TRBJ2-3
V: TRBV2
DNA: TGTGCCAGCAGTAGACAAACGATAGATACGCAGTATTTT
CDR3: CASSRQTIDTQYF

D: TRBD2
size: NA
J: TRBJ2-7
V: TRBV18
DNA: TGTGCCAGCTCACCACTACGACTAGCGGCTCCCTCCTACGAGCAGTACTTC
CDR3: CASSPLRLAAPSYEQYF

D: NA
size: NA
J: TRBJ2-3
V: TRBV5-1
DNA: TGCGCCAGCAGCTTGGGCAACAGAGTGATAGATACGCAGTATTTT
CDR3: CASSLGNRVIDTQYF

D: NA
size: NA
J: TRBJ2-5
V: TRBV5-1
DNA: TGCGCCAGCAGCTTGGACCAAGAGACCCAGTACTTC
CDR3: CASSLDQETQYF

D: NA
size: once
J: TRBJ1-4
V: TRBV25-1
DNA: TGTGCCAGCAGTGAATGGCTGGGGAAAGAAAAACTGTTTTTT
CDR3: CASSEWLGKEKLFF

D: TRBD2
size: NA
J: TRBJ2-1
V: TRBV5-6
DNA: TGTGCCAGCAGCCTTAGACTAGCCTCGGCCTCCTACAATGAGCAGTTCTTC
CDR3: CASSLRLASASYNEQFF

D: TRBD1
size: NA
J: TRBJ2-7
V: TRBV5-1
DNA: TGCGCCAGCAGCTATGGGGACAGCCACTACGAGCAGTACTTC
CDR3: CASSYGDSHYEQYF

D: NA
size: NA
J: TRBJ2-2
V: TRBV6-6
DNA: TGTGCCAGCAGTCGGACACCGAACACCGGGGAGCTGTTTTTT
CDR3: CASSRTPNTGELFF

D: NA
size: NA
J: TRBJ2-2
V: TRBV6-6
DNA: TGTGCCAGCAGTTACGGGATCGGGGAGCTGTTTTTT
CDR3: CASSYGIGELFF

D: NA
size: NA
J: TRBJ1-3
V: TRBV10-1
DNA: TGCGCCAGCAGTCGGGGATCTGGAAACACCATATATTTT
CDR3: CASSRGSGNTIYF

D: TRBD1
size: NA
J: TRBJ1-6
V: TRBV19
DNA: TGTGCCAGTAGTGGACAGGGTTGGAGTTCACCCCTCCACTTT
CDR3: CASSGQGWSSPLHF

D: TRBD1
size: NA
J: TRBJ2-1
V: TRBV19
DNA: TGTGCCAGTAGTTCTTGGACAGGGGGCAATGAGCAGTTCTTC
CDR3: CASSSWTGGNEQFF

D: TRBD2
size: NA
J: TRBJ2-1
V: TRBV11-3
DNA: TGTGCCAGCAGCTTAGTGTGGGTAGCGGGGGAAGGTGAGCAGTTCTTC
CDR3: CASSLVWVAGEGEQFF

D: NA
size: NA
J: TRBJ1-5
V: TRBV18
DNA: TGTGCCAGCTCACCGGGGACGGATCAGCCCCAGCATTTT
CDR3: CASSPGTDQPQHF

D: NA
size: NA
J: TRBJ1-2
V: TRBV5-1
DNA: TGCGCCAGCAGCCCTGAGGGCCCAATCTATGGCTACACCTTC
CDR3: CASSPEGPIYGYTF